This is a list of T cell receptor beta chains from one sample in a study of blood T cell repertoires in COVID-19. Using immunoSEQ multiplex PCR, the repertoire was profiled, and TCRdb retains in-frame clones only, with some absent. The data show 250,000 to 300,000 clones, with approximately 90% seen just once and around 1.1% held by the top ten. The sequenced sample consisted of PBMCs or T cells enriched from blood (not recorded which). Source of these receptors: a woman under 40 who had recovered from COVID-19. The CDR3 runs from the conserved cysteine through the conserved F or W. The D gene is left open where the match is weak.

d_call: TRBD1
cdr3_length: 19
v_call: TRBV6-2/TRBV6-3
j_call: TRBJ2-7
cdr3_aa: CASSYSITGDKVGSYEQYF

d_call: .
cdr3_length: 13
v_call: TRBV19
j_call: TRBJ1-1
cdr3_aa: CASSKTGNTEAFF

d_call: TRBD1
cdr3_length: 14
v_call: TRBV14
j_call: TRBJ1-6
cdr3_aa: CASSQGTGGSPLHF

d_call: TRBD1
cdr3_length: 14
v_call: TRBV7-6
j_call: TRBJ1-2
cdr3_aa: CASSLGGQGFGYTF

d_call: TRBD2
cdr3_length: 16
v_call: TRBV15
j_call: TRBJ2-7
cdr3_aa: CATSRVGTSGSYEQYF

d_call: TRBD1
cdr3_length: 15
v_call: TRBV7-9
j_call: TRBJ1-5
cdr3_aa: CATLGETGDGQPQHF

d_call: .
cdr3_length: 14
v_call: TRBV7-2
j_call: TRBJ1-2
cdr3_aa: CASSLAAGGNGYTF

d_call: TRBD2
cdr3_length: 14
v_call: TRBV6-2/TRBV6-3
j_call: TRBJ2-1
cdr3_aa: CASSLAGAYNEQFF

d_call: .
cdr3_length: 14
v_call: TRBV4-3
j_call: TRBJ1-1
cdr3_aa: CASSQDRVYTEAFF

d_call: .
cdr3_length: 15
v_call: TRBV9
j_call: TRBJ2-1
cdr3_aa: CASSVEERVYNEQFF

d_call: TRBD2
cdr3_length: 20
v_call: TRBV5-1
j_call: TRBJ2-1
cdr3_aa: CASSLVWSTSGSRPNNEQFF

d_call: .
cdr3_length: 11
v_call: TRBV30
j_call: TRBJ2-7
cdr3_aa: CACLSGIQQYF